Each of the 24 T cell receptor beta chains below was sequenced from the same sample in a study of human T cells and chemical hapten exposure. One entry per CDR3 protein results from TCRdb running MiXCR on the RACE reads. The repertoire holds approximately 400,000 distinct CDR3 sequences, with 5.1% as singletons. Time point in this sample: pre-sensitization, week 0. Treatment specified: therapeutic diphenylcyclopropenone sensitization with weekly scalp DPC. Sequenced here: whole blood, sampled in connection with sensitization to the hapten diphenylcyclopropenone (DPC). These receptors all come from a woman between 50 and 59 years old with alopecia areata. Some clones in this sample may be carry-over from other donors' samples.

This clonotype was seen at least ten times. CDR3 bases: TGCAGCGTTGGGACTAGCGGGAACACCGGGGAGCTGTTTTTT. This codes for CSVGTSGNTGELFF. The chain recombines TRBV29-1 with TRBJ2-2, with 10 nucleotides matching TRBD2. CDR3 size: 14 residues. The V and J ends lost 4 bases and 1 base, in that order; junction bases with no gene match: 0. Germline V gene data show CDR1 as SQVTM and CDR2 as ANQGSEA.

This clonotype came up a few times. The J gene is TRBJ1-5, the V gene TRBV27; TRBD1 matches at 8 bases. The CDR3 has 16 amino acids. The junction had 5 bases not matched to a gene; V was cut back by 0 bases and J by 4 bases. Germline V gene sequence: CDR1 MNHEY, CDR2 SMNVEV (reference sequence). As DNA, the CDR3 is TGTGCCAGCAGTTTATCAGGGACAGGCTTAAATCAGCCCCAGCATTTT. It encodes CASSLSGTGLNQPQHF.

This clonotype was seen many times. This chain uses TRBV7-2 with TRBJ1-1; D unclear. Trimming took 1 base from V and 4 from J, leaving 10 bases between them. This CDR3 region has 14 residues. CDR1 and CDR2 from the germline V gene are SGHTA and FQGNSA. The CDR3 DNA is TGTGCCAGCAGCTTAGGTGGGGTGCCCACTGAAGCTTTCTTT. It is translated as CASSLGGVPTEAFF. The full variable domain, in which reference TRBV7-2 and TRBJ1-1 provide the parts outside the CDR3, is GAGVSQSPSNKVTEKGKDVELRCDPISGHTALYWYRQSLGQGLEFLIYFQGNSAPDKSGLPSDRFSAERTGGSVSTLTIQRTQQEDSAVYLCASSLGGVPTEAFFGQGTRLTVV.

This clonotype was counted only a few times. DNA of the CDR3: TGTGCCAGCAGCCAAGAAAGTTACGGAGTGTACGAGCAGTACTTC. Encoded protein: CASSQESYGVYEQYF. The chain recombines TRBV3-1 with TRBJ2-7; D not resolved. V was pared by 0 bases and J by 4 bases, with 13 bases between. The germline gives CDR1 LGHDT, CDR2 YNNKEL (reference sequence). The CDR3 is made up of 15 amino acids.

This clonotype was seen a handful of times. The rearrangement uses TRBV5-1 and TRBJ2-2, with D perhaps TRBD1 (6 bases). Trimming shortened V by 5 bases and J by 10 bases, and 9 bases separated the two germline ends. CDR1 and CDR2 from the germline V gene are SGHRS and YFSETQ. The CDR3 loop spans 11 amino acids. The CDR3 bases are TGCGCCAGCAGGGACAGAGAGGAGCTGTTTTTT. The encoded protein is CASRDREELFF.

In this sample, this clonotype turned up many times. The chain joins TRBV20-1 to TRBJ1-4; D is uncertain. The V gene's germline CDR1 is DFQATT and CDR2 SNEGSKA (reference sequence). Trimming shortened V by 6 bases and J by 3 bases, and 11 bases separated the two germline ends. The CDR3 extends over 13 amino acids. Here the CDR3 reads CSATRTPNEKLFF. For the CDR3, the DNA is TGCAGTGCGACCCGGACGCCTAATGAAAAACTGTTTTTT.

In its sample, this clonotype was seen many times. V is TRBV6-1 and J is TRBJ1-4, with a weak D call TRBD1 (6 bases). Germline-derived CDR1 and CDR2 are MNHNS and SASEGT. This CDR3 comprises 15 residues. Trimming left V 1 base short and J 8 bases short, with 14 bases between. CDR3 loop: CASSEEARGWEKLFF. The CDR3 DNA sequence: TGTGCCAGCAGTGAAGAGGCCAGGGGTTGGGAAAAACTGTTTTTT.

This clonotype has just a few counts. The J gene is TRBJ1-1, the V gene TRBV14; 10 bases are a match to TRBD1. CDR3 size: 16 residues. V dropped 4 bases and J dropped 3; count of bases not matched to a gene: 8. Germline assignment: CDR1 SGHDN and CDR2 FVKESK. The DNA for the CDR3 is TGTGCCAGCAGCCCAGGGACAGGGGAGGTCGACACTGAAGCTTTCTTT. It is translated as CASSPGTGEVDTEAFF.

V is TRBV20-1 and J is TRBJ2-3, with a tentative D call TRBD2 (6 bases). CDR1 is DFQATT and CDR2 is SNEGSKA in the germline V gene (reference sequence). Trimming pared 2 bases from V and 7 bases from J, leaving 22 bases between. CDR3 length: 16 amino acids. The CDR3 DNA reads TGCAGTGCTAGACCCCCGGGATCTTTCGGGGGAAATACGCAGTATTTT. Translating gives CSARPPGSFGGNTQYF.

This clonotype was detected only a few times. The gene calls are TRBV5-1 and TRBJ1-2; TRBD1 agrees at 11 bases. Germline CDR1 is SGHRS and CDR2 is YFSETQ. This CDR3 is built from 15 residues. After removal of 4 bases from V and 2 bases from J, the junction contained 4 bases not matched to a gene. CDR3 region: CASSTDRGPNYGYTF. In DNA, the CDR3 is TGCGCCAGCAGCACGGACAGGGGGCCCAACTATGGCTACACCTTC. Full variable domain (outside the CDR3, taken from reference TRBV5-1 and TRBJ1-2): KAGVTQTPRYLIKTRGQQVTLSCSPISGHRSVSWYQQTPGQGLQFLFEYFSETQRNKGNFPGRFSGRQFSNSRSEMNVSTLELGDSALYLCASSTDRGPNYGYTFGSGTRLTVV.

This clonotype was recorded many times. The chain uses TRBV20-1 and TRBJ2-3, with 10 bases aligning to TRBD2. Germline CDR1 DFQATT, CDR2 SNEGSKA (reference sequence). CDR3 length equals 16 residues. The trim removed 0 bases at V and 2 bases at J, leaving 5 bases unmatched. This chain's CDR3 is CSARELAGDYTDTQYF. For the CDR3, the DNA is TGCAGTGCTAGAGAGCTAGCGGGGGACTACACAGATACGCAGTATTTT.

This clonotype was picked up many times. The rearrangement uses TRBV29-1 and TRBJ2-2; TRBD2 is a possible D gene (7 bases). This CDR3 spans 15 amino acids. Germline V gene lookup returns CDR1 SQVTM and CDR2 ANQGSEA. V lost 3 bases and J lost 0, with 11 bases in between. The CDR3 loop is CSVEGAGANTGELFF. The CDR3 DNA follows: TGCAGCGTTGAGGGGGCGGGAGCGAACACCGGGGAGCTGTTTTTT.

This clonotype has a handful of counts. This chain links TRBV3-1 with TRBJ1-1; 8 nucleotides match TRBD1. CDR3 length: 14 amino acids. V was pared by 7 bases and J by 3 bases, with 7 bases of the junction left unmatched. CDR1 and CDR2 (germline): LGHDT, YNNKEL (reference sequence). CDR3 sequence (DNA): TGTGCCAGCATGCCAGGGGGCGAGTACACTGAAGCTTTCTTT. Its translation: CASMPGGEYTEAFF. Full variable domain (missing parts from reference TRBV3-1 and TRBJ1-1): DTAVSQTPKYLVTQMGNDKSIKCEQNLGHDTMYWYKQDSKKFLKIMFSYNNKELIINETVPNRFSPKSPDKAHLNLHINSLELGDSAVYFCASMPGGEYTEAFFGQGTRLTVV.

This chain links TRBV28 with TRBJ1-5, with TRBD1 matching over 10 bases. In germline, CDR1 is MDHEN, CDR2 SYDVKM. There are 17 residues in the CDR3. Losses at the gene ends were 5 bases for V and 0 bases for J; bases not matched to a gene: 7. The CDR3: CASSPTGGQRSNQPQHF. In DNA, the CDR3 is TGTGCCAGCAGTCCGACAGGGGGCCAGCGTAGCAATCAGCCCCAGCATTTT. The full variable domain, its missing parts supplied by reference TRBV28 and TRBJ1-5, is DVKVTQSSRYLVKRTGEKVFLECVQDMDHENMFWYRQDPGLGLRLIYFSYDVKMKEKGDIPEGYSVSREKKERFSLILESASTNQTSMYLCASSPTGGQRSNQPQHFGDGTRLSIL.

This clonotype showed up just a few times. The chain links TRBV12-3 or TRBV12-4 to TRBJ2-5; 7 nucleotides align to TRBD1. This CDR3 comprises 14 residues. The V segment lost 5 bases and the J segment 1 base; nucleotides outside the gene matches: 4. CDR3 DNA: TGTGCCAGCAGTACGACAGGGATCCAAGAGACCCAGTACTTC. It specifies CASSTTGIQETQYF.

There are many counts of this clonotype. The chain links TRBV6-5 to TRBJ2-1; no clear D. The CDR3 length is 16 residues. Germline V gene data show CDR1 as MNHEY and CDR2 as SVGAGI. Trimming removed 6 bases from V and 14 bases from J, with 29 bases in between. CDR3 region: CASSLTRSGPRAWEFF. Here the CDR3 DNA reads TGTGCCAGCAGCTTGACACGGTCTGGCCCTAGGGCCTGGGAGTTCTTC.

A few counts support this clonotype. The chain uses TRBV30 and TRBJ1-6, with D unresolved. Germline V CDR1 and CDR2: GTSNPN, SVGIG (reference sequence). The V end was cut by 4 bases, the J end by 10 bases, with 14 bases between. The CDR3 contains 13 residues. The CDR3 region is CAWTGSMDSPLHF. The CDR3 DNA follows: TGTGCCTGGACCGGGTCGATGGACTCACCCCTCCACTTT.

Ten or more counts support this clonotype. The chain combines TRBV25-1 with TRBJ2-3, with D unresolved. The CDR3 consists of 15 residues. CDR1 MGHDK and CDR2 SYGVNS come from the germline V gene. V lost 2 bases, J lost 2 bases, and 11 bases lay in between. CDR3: CASSENPGPTDTQYF. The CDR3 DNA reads TGTGCCAGCAGTGAAAATCCGGGCCCCACAGATACGCAGTATTTT.

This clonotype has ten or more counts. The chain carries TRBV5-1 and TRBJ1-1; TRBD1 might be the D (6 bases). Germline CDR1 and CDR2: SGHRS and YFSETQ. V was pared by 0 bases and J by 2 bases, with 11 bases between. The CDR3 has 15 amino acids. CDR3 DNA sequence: TGCGCCAGCAGCTTGGATGGGGGCCGAAACACTGAAGCTTTCTTT. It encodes CASSLDGGRNTEAFF.

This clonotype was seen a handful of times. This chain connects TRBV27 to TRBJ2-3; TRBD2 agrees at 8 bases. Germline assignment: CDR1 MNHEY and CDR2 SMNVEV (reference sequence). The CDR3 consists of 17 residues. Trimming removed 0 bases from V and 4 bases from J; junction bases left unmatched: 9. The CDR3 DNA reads TGTGCCAGCAGTTTATCGAGCAGGCCGGGAGGGGCAGATACGCAGTATTTT. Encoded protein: CASSLSSRPGGADTQYF.

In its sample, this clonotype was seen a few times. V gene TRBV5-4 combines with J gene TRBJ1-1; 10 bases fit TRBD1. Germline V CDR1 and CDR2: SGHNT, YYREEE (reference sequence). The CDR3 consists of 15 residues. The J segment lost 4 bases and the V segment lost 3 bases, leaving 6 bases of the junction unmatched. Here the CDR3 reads CASSSADRGATEAFF. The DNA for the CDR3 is TGTGCCAGCAGCTCGGCGGACAGGGGGGCCACTGAAGCTTTCTTT.

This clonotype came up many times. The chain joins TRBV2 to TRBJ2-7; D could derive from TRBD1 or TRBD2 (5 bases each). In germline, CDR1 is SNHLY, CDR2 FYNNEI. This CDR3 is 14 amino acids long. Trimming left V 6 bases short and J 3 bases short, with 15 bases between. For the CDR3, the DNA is TGTGCCAGCAGCTTCGACAGAGGGTACTACGAGCAGTACTTC. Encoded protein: CASSFDRGYYEQYF.

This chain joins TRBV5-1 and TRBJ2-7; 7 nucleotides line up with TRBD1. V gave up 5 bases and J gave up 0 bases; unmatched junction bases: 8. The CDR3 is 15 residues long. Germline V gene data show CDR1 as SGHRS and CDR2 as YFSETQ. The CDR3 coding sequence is TGCGCCAGCAGATATACAGGGGATTCCTCCTACGAGCAGTACTTC. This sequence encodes CASRYTGDSSYEQYF.

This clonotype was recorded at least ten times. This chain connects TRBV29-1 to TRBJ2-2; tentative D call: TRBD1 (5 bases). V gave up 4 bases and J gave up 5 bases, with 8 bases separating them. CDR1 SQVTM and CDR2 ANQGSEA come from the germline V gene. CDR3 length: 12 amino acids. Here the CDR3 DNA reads TGCAGCGTTGTCCCAGGGACCGGGGAGCTGTTTTTT. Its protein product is CSVVPGTGELFF.